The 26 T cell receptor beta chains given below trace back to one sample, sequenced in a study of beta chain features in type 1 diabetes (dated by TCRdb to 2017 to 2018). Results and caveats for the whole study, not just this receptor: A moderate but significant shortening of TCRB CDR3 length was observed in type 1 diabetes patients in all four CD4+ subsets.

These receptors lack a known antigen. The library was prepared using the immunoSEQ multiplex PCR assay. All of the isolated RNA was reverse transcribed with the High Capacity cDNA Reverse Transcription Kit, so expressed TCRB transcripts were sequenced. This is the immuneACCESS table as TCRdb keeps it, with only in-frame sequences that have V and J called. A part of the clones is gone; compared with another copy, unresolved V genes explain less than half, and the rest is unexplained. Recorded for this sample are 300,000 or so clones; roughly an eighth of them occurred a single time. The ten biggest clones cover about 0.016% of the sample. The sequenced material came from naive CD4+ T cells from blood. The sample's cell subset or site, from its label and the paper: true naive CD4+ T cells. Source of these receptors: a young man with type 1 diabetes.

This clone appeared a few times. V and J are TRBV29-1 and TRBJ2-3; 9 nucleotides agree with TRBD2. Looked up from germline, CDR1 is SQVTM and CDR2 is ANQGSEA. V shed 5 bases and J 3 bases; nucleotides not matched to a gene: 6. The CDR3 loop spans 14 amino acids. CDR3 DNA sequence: TGCAGCGTTCTAGCGGGAAGTGGTACAGATACGCAGTATTTT. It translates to CSVLAGSGTDTQYF.

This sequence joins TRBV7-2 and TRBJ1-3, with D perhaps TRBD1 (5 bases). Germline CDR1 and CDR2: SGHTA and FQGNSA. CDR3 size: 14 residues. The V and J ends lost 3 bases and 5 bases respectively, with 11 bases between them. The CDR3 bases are TGTGCCAGCAGCTTTCAGCAGGGCCGAAACACCATATATTTT. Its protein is CASSFQQGRNTIYF.

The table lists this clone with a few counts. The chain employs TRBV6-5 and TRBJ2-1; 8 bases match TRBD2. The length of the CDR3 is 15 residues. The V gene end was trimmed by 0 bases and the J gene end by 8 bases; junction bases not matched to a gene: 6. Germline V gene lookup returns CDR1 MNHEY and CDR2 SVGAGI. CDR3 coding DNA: TGTGCCAGCAGTTACTCACGGCTAGCGGGCCATGAGCAGTTCTTC. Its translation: CASSYSRLAGHEQFF.

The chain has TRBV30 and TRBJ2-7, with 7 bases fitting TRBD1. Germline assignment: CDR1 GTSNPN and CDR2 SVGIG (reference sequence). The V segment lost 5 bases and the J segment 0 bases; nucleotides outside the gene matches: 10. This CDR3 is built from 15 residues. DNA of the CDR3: TGTGCCTGGGCCCGACAGGGTACCAACTCCTACGAGCAGTACTTC. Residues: CAWARQGTNSYEQYF.

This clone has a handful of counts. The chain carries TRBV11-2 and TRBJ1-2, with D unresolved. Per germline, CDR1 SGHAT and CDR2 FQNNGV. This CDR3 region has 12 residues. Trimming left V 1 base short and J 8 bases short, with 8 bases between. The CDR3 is CASSLGRGGYTF. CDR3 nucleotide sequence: TGTGCCAGCAGCTTAGGGAGAGGGGGCTACACCTTC.

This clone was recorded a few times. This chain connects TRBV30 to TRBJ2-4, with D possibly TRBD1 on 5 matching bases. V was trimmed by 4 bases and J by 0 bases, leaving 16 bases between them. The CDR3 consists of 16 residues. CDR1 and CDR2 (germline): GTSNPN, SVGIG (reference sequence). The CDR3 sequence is CAWKVWGDGAKNIQYF. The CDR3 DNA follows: TGTGCCTGGAAAGTCTGGGGCGACGGAGCCAAAAACATTCAGTACTTC.

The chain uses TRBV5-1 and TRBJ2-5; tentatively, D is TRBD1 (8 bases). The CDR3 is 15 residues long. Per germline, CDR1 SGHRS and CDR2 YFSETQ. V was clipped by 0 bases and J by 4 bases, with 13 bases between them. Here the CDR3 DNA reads TGCGCCAGCAGCTTGGAGGACAGGGAGGGAGAGACCCAGTACTTC. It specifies CASSLEDREGETQYF.

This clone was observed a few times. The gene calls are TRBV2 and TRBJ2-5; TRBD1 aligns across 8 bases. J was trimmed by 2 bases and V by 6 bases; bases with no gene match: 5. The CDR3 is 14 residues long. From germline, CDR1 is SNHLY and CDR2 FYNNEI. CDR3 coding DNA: TGTGCCAGCAGCCCAGACAGGGGACAAGAGACCCAGTACTTC. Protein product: CASSPDRGQETQYF.

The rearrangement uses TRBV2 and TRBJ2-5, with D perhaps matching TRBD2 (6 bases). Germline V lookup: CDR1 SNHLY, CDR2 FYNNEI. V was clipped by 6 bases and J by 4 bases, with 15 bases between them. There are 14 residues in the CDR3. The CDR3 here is CASSAGGRGETQYF. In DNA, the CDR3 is TGTGCCAGCAGCGCCGGAGGGCGGGGAGAGACCCAGTACTTC.

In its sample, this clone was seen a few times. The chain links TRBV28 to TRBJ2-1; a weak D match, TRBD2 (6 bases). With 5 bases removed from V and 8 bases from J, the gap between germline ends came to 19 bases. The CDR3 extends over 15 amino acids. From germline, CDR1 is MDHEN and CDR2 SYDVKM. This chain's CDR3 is CASSTTRGIFDEQFF. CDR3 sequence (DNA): TGTGCCAGCAGTACCACGCGGGGAATATTTGATGAGCAGTTCTTC.

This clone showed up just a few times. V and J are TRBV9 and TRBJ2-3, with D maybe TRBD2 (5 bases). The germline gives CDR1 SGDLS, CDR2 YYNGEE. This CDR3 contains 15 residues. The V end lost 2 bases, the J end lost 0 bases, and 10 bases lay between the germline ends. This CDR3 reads CASSVGLSSTDTQYF. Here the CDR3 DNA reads TGTGCCAGCAGCGTCGGACTCAGCAGCACAGATACGCAGTATTTT. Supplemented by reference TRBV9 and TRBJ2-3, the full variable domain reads DSGVTQTPKHLITATGQRVTLRCSPRSGDLSVYWYQQSLDQGLQFLIQYYNGEERAKGNILERFSAQQFPDLHSELNLSSLELGDSALYFCASSVGLSSTDTQYFGPGTRLTVL.

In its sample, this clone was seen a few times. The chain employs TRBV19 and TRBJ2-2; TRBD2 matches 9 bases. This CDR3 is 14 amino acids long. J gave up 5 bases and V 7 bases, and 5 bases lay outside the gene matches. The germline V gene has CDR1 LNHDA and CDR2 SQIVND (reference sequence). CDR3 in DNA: TGTGCCAGTAATAGCGGGAGTGATACCGGGGAGCTGTTTTTT. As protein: CASNSGSDTGELFF.

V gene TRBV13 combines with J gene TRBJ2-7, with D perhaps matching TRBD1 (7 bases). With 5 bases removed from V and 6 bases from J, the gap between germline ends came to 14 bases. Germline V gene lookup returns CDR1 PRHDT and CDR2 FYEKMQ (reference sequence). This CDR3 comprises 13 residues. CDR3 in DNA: TGTGCCAGCAGCAACCACAGGGGAGGCGAGCAGTACTTC. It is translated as CASSNHRGGEQYF.

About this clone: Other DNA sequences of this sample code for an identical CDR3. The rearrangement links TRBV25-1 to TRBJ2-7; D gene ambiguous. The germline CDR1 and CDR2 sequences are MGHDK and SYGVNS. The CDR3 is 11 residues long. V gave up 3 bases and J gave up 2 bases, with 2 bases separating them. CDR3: CASSDTYEQYF. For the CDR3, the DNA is TGTGCCAGCAGTGATACCTACGAGCAGTACTTC.

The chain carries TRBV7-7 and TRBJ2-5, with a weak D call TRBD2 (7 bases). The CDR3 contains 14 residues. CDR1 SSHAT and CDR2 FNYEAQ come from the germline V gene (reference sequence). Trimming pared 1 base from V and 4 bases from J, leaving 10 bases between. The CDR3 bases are TGTGCCAGCAGCTTAGGCGGGGGCGTAGAGACCCAGTACTTC. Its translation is CASSLGGGVETQYF.

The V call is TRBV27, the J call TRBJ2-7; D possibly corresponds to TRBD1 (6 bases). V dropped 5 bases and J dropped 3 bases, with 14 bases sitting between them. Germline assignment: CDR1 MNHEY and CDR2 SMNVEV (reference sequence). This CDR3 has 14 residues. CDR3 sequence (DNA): TGTGCCAGCAGTCCCGGGACACCTCGCTACGAGCAGTACTTC. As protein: CASSPGTPRYEQYF.

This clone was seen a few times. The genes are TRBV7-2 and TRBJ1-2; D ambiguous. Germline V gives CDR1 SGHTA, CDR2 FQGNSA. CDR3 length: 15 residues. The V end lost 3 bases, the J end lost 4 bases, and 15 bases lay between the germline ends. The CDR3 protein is CASSFNGGPSYGYTF. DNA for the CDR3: TGTGCCAGCAGCTTCAACGGAGGGCCGTCCTATGGCTACACCTTC. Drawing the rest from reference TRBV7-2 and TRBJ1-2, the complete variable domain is GAGVSQSPSNKVTEKGKDVELRCDPISGHTALYWYRQSLGQGLEFLIYFQGNSAPDKSGLPSDRFSAERTGGSVSTLTIQRTQQEDSAVYLCASSFNGGPSYGYTFGSGTRLTVV.

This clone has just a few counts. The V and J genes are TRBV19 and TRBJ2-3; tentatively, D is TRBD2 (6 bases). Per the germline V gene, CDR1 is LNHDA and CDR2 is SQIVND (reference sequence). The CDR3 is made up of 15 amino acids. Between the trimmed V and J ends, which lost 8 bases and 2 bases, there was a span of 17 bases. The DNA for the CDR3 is TGTGCCAGTGGCGTCGGGACTTTCCTCACAGATACGCAGTATTTT. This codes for CASGVGTFLTDTQYF.

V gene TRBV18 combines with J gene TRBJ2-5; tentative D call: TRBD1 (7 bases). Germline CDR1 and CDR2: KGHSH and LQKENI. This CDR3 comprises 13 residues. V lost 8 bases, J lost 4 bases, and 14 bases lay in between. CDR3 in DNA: TGTGCCAGCCTACGACAGGGAGGAGAGACCCAGTACTTC. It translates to CASLRQGGETQYF.

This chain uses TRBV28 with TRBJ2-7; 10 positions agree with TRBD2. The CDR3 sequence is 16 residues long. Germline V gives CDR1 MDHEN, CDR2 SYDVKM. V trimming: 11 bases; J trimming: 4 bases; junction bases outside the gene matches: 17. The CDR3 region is CASERASGSGRYEQYF. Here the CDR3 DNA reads TGTGCCTCCGAAAGGGCTAGCGGGAGTGGTCGATACGAGCAGTACTTC.

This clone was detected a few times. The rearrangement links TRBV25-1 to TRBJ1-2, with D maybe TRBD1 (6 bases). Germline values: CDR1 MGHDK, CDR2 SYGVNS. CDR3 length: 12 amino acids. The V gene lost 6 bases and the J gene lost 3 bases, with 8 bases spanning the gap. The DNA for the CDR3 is TGTGCCAGCAGGGCAGGGGACTATGGCTACACCTTC. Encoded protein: CASRAGDYGYTF.

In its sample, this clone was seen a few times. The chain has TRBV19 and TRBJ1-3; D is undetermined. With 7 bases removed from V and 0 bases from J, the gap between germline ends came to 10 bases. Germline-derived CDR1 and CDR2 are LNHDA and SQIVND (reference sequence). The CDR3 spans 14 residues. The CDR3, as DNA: TGTGCCAGTAAAGGAGTGGCCTCTGGAAACACCATATATTTT. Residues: CASKGVASGNTIYF.

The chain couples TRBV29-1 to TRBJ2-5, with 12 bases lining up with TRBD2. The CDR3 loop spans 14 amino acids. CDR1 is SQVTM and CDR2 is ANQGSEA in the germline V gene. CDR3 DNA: TGCAGTATGACTAGCGGGGGCTTCGGAGAGACCCAGTACTTC. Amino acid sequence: CSMTSGGFGETQYF.

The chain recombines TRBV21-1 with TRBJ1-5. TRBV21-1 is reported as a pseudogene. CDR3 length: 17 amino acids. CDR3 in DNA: TGTGCCAGCAGCAACCGCGACGGGCGGCGGGGCAATCAGCCCCAGCATTTT. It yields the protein CASSNRDGRRGNQPQHF.

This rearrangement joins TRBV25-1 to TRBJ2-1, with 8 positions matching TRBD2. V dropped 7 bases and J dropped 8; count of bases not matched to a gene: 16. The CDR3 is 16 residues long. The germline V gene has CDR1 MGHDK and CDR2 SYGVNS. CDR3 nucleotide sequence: TGTGCCAGCATCTCCTCCGGGACTAGGGGTATAGATGAGCAGTTCTTC. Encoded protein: CASISSGTRGIDEQFF.

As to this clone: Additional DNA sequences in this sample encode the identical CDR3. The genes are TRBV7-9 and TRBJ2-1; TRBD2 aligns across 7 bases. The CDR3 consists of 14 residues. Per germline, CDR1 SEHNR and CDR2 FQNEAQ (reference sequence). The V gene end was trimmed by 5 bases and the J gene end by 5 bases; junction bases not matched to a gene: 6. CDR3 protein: CASSPSGTHNEQFF. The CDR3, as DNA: TGTGCCAGCAGCCCAAGCGGGACCCACAATGAGCAGTTCTTC.